The 4 T cell receptor beta chains below all came from one sample that was sequenced in a study of cytomegalovirus exposure and HLA in healthy donors. This table comes from immunoSEQ multiplex PCR, and its TCRdb copy is limited to in-frame clones, with some not included. This sample yields some 150,000 clones, of which 85% to 90% are seen a single time; 3.3% belongs to the top ten. Sample: PBMCs. Receptors originate from a woman between 18 and 29 years old in good health and CMV-seropositive.

This chain joins TRBV11-2 and TRBJ2-3; no clear D. CDR1 SGHAT and CDR2 FQNNGV come from the germline V gene. The CDR3 totals 13 residues. V was trimmed by 4 bases and J by 0 bases, leaving 5 bases between them. The CDR3 DNA is TGTGCCAGCAGCTCCATTAGCACAGATACGCAGTATTTT. This encodes CASSSISTDTQYF.

The V call is TRBV7-8, the J call TRBJ2-7; 8 bases agree with TRBD1. J was trimmed by 0 bases and V by 7 bases; bases with no gene match: 11. The CDR3 covers 16 residues. Germline CDR1 SGHVS, CDR2 FQNEAQ. In DNA, the CDR3 is TGTGCCAGCACCTTTCTTTCCGGGACAGGCTCCTACGAGCAGTACTTC. This translates into CASTFLSGTGSYEQYF.

The chain joins TRBV5-6 to TRBJ2-7, with 12 bases identical to TRBD2. The CDR3 contains 16 residues. Germline V lookup: CDR1 SGHDT, CDR2 YYEEEE. V trimming: 5 bases; J trimming: 4 bases; junction bases outside the gene matches: 10. The CDR3 DNA reads as TGTGCCAGCAGTCCCGGACTAGCGGGGTCCAGGTACGAGCAGTACTTC. Its protein product is CASSPGLAGSRYEQYF. Full variable domain (missing parts from reference TRBV5-6 and TRBJ2-7): DAGVTQSPTHLIKTRGQQVTLRCSPKSGHDTVSWYQQALGQGPQFIFQYYEEEERQRGNFPDRFSGHQFPNYSSELNVNALLLGDSALYLCASSPGLAGSRYEQYFGPGTRLTVT.

V and J are TRBV11-2 and TRBJ2-7; tentative D call: TRBD1 (5 bases). The germline V and J ends were trimmed by 8 bases and 4 bases, with 15 bases remaining between them. This CDR3 is 13 amino acids long. CDR1 SGHAT and CDR2 FQNNGV come from the germline V gene. The CDR3 DNA sequence: TGTGCCAGCCGCGAAAGGGGCTCATACGAGCAGTACTTC. The encoded protein is CASRERGSYEQYF.